These T cell receptor beta chains were read from a single sample in a study of T cell changes during pregnancy in multiple sclerosis. Measured with immunoSEQ multiplex PCR; TCRdb has only the in-frame clones, and not every one. The sample has about 34,000 clones, approximately 90% seen once; the top ten hold 3.5%. The starting material was CD8+ T cells from peripheral blood mononuclear cells, obtained in the third trimester of pregnancy. These receptors were collected from a female donor with multiple sclerosis, enrolled in a pregnancy study. Each CDR3 is given with its conserved first and last residue. A D gene is named only where the DNA matches it firmly. Some rows mark clone size as missing; the rest say once, few, many or name a class of expanded clone.

clone size: -; D gene: -; J gene: TRBJ1-3; V gene: TRBV11-1; CDR3 DNA: TGTGCCAGCAGCTGGGACACGGGCGGAAACACCATATATTTT; CDR3 protein: CASSWDTGGNTIYF
clone size: -; D gene: -; J gene: TRBJ2-2; V gene: TRBV2; CDR3 DNA: TGTGCCAGCAGTGGTCAGGGGTCGGACGGGGAGCTGTTTTTT; CDR3 protein: CASSGQGSDGELFF
clone size: -; D gene: TRBD2; J gene: TRBJ2-1; V gene: TRBV9; CDR3 DNA: TGTGCCAGCAGCCCCCTAACGGGGGGACCTTACAATGAGCAGTTCTTC; CDR3 protein: CASSPLTGGPYNEQFF
clone size: -; D gene: -; J gene: TRBJ2-1; V gene: TRBV29-1; CDR3 DNA: TGCAGCGCAGCAGGGTCCTACAATGAGCAGTTCTTC; CDR3 protein: CSAAGSYNEQFF
clone size: few; D gene: -; J gene: TRBJ1-1; V gene: TRBV29-1; CDR3 DNA: TGCAGCGTTGACTTGGAGTCTTTCTTT; CDR3 protein: CSVDLESFF
clone size: few; D gene: -; J gene: TRBJ1-5; V gene: TRBV6-4; CDR3 DNA: TGTGCCAGCAGTGACTCGGGAGGGATTGGGCCCCAGCATTTT; CDR3 protein: CASSDSGGIGPQHF
clone size: -; D gene: TRBD1; J gene: TRBJ1-2; V gene: TRBV19; CDR3 DNA: TGTGCCACCCAACCAGGGGGTGGTAACTATGGCTACACCTTC; CDR3 protein: CATQPGGGNYGYTF
clone size: -; D gene: -; J gene: TRBJ2-1; V gene: TRBV12-1; CDR3 DNA: TGTGCCAGCAGCTTTGGGACTAGCGTCCGTTCCCATGAGCAGTTCTTC; CDR3 protein: CASSFGTSVRSHEQFF
clone size: -; D gene: -; J gene: TRBJ2-5; V gene: TRBV25-1; CDR3 DNA: TGTGCCAGCAGTGAATGGGGAGTAAGGGGGCAAGAGACCCAGTACTTC; CDR3 protein: CASSEWGVRGQETQYF
clone size: -; D gene: TRBD1; J gene: TRBJ2-7; V gene: TRBV10-3; CDR3 DNA: TGTGCCATCAGTGGGACAGGGGGATCCTACGAGCAGTACTTC; CDR3 protein: CAISGTGGSYEQYF
clone size: -; D gene: TRBD2; J gene: TRBJ2-5; V gene: TRBV29-1; CDR3 DNA: TGCAGCGTTGAAGATCCACTAGCGGGGGGCATCCTCCAAGAGACCCAGTACTTC; CDR3 protein: CSVEDPLAGGILQETQYF
clone size: -; D gene: -; J gene: TRBJ2-7; V gene: TRBV19; CDR3 DNA: TGTGCCAGTAGTATCGTTGACAACTACGAGCAGTACTTC; CDR3 protein: CASSIVDNYEQYF
clone size: -; D gene: TRBD1; J gene: TRBJ2-7; V gene: TRBV2; CDR3 DNA: TGTGCCAGCCGTCGAGGGGGCCAGACCCTTTACGAGCAGTACTTC; CDR3 protein: CASRRGGQTLYEQYF
clone size: -; D gene: TRBD1; J gene: TRBJ2-1; V gene: TRBV4-3; CDR3 DNA: TGCGCCAGCAGCCCCCCAGGGGGCGATGAGCAGTTCTTC; CDR3 protein: CASSPPGGDEQFF
clone size: -; D gene: -; J gene: TRBJ1-1; V gene: TRBV6-5; CDR3 DNA: TGTGCCAGCAGTTACCGTACGGGGAACACTGAAGCTTTCTTT; CDR3 protein: CASSYRTGNTEAFF
clone size: -; D gene: -; J gene: TRBJ2-3; V gene: TRBV5-6; CDR3 DNA: TGTGCCAGCAGCTCCGGGCGGGGTACGCAGTATTTT; CDR3 protein: CASSSGRGTQYF
clone size: -; D gene: TRBD1; J gene: TRBJ2-7; V gene: TRBV2; CDR3 DNA: TGTGCCAGCCCTGGGGACAGCAACTACGAGCAGTACTTC; CDR3 protein: CASPGDSNYEQYF
clone size: -; D gene: TRBD2; J gene: TRBJ2-2; V gene: TRBV7-9; CDR3 DNA: TGTGCCAGCAGCTTCAGACTAGCGGGGGCCTTGAACACCGGGGAGCTGTTTTTT; CDR3 protein: CASSFRLAGALNTGELFF
clone size: -; D gene: TRBD1; J gene: TRBJ1-5; V gene: TRBV12-5; CDR3 DNA: TGTGCTAGTGGGAGGGACAGGGGGCCGGGGAGCAATCAGCCCCAGCATTTT; CDR3 protein: CASGRDRGPGSNQPQHF
clone size: -; D gene: TRBD2; J gene: TRBJ2-7; V gene: TRBV10-2; CDR3 DNA: TGCGCCAGCAATGGCGACGGACTAGCGGGGCGCGAGCAGTACTTC; CDR3 protein: CASNGDGLAGREQYF